The 2 T cell receptor beta chains presented below share a single source sample, sequenced in a study of read filtering for tumor transcriptome and immune sequencing. The library was built from around 0.4 ug RNA with molecular barcoded adaptors for alpha/delta and beta/gamma chains. In TCRdb, the reads were re-called with MiXCR into one record per CDR3 protein. This table has tens of thousands of distinct CDR3 sequences, around 12% appearing once. Sequenced sample: a population of CD138-negative cells sorted from bone marrow. The source of these receptors is a donor aged 40 or over with multiple myeloma.

The genes are TRBV5-1 and TRBJ1-1, with a possible D match to TRBD1 (5 bases). Germline V lookup: CDR1 SGHRS, CDR2 YFSETQ. The CDR3 sequence is 15 residues long. V dropped 2 bases and J dropped 6 bases, with 17 bases sitting between them. The CDR3 DNA reads as TGCGCCAGCAGCTTAGGGGCCCAGGTTTACCCTGAAGCTTTCTTT. Its translation is CASSLGAQVYPEAFF.

Turning to this clonotype: Only one base separates this from a far larger clonotype, so it likely reflects a read error. The chain employs TRBV7-9 and TRBJ2-1; 9 bases fit TRBD2. The V gene end was trimmed by 5 bases and the J gene end by 6 bases; junction bases not matched to a gene: 8. The V gene's germline CDR1 is SEHNR and CDR2 FQNEAQ (reference sequence). This CDR3 comprises 15 residues. The CDR3 is CASSPQTSGINEQFF. The DNA of the CDR3 is TGTGCCAGCAGCCCCCAGACTAGCGGAATCAATGAGCAGTTCTTC. The whole variable domain, remainder taken from reference TRBV7-9 and TRBJ2-1, is DTGVSQNPRHKITKRGQNVTFRCDPISEHNRLYWYRQTLGQGPEFLTYFQNEAQLEKSRLLSDRFSAERPKGSFSTLEIQRTEQGDSAMYLCASSPQTSGINEQFFGPGTRLTVL.